This is a list of T cell receptor beta chains from one sample in a study of early T cells in non-severe SARS-CoV-2 infection. In TCRdb, the 5' RACE reads were re-called with MiXCR into one record per CDR3 protein. The sample lists fewer than 85,000 distinct CDR3 sequences; around 13% were seen once. Sequencing was carried out using whole blood. These receptors were obtained from an adult who was a healthcare worker with PCR-confirmed SARS-CoV-2 infection or an uninfected control (not recorded which). The CDR3 runs from the conserved cysteine through the conserved F or W. The order of the fields is clone size, D gene, V gene, J gene, CDR3 protein, CDR3 DNA. The D gene is left open where the match is weak. The size entry is marked missing in some rows and otherwise reads once, few, many or a size class.

many	-	TRBV7-2	TRBJ1-5	CASSIVEQGNQPQHF	TGTGCCAGCAGCATAGTGGAACAAGGAAATCAGCCCCAGCATTTT
many	-	TRBV5-1	TRBJ1-1	CASSFPTEEPNTEAFF	TGCGCCAGCAGCTTCCCGACCGAGGAACCGAACACTGAAGCTTTCTTT
-	-	TRBV28	TRBJ2-7	CASTPTGITSYEQYF	TGTGCCAGCACCCCCACAGGGATCACGTCCTACGAGCAGTACTTC
many	TRBD2	TRBV12-3/TRBV12-4	TRBJ2-2	CASSTRGLLAGENTGELFF	TGTGCCAGCAGTACCAGGGGACTACTAGCGGGGGAGAACACCGGGGAGCTGTTTTTT
-	-	TRBV6-5	TRBJ2-3	CASRVLGIGDTQYF	TGTGCCAGCAGAGTACTAGGTATAGGGGATACGCAGTATTTT
-	TRBD2	TRBV28	TRBJ2-7	CASSSPEVAGVGEQYF	TGTGCCAGCAGCTCCCCCGAGGTAGCGGGTGTTGGCGAGCAGTACTTC
many	-	TRBV7-8	TRBJ2-5	CASSLAGYQETQYF	TGTGCCAGCAGCTTGGCGGGGTACCAAGAGACCCAGTACTTC
many	-	TRBV6-2/TRBV6-3	TRBJ1-6	CASSYSAGHSPLHF	TGTGCCAGCAGTTACTCTGCGGGGCATTCACCCCTCCACTTT
-	-	TRBV9	TRBJ1-4	CASSPDGRSTNEKLFF	TGTGCCAGCAGCCCCGACGGGCGTTCAACTAATGAAAAACTGTTTTTT
-	TRBD2	TRBV7-8	TRBJ2-5	CASSSPVGGVKETQYF	TGTGCCAGCAGCTCCCCCGTGGGGGGGGTTAAAGAGACCCAGTACTTC
many	-	TRBV7-9	TRBJ2-5	CATRPGPETQYF	TGTGCCACTCGCCCGGGGCCAGAGACCCAGTACTTC
many	-	TRBV7-9	TRBJ1-3	CASSLVGSRISGNTIYF	TGTGCCAGCAGCTTAGTGGGCAGCCGGATCTCTGGAAACACCATATATTTT
many	-	TRBV7-2	TRBJ2-1	CASRGVGYNEQFF	TGTGCCAGCAGGGGGGTGGGCTACAATGAGCAGTTCTTC
few	-	TRBV10-3	TRBJ1-1	CAISESASAAFF	TGTGCCATCAGTGAGTCGGCCAGCGCGGCTTTCTTT
many	TRBD1	TRBV28	TRBJ1-2	CASRRQGELGYTF	TGTGCCAGCAGAAGACAGGGGGAGCTAGGCTACACCTTC
many	-	TRBV5-1	TRBJ2-5	CASSLDRTLKETQYF	TGCGCCAGCAGCTTGGACAGGACACTTAAAGAGACCCAGTACTTC
few	TRBD1	TRBV27	TRBJ2-7	CASSLSHGTGWYEQYF	TGTGCCAGCAGTTTATCTCACGGGACAGGGTGGTACGAGCAGTACTTC
many	-	TRBV18	TRBJ2-3	CASSPPTDTQYF	TGTGCCAGCTCACCACCAACAGATACGCAGTATTTT
many	TRBD1	TRBV4-2	TRBJ2-5	CASSPGQTETQYF	TGTGCCAGCAGCCCGGGACAGACGGAGACCCAGTACTTC
few	TRBD1	TRBV6-6	TRBJ1-5	CASSPTGRDQPQHF	TGTGCCAGCAGTCCGACAGGGAGAGATCAGCCCCAGCATTTT
-	-	TRBV7-2	TRBJ2-3	CASSPKIQIETDTQYF	TGTGCCAGCAGCCCCAAAATCCAGATCGAGACAGATACGCAGTATTTT
many	-	TRBV7-8	TRBJ2-3	CASSGTGTPAGDTQYF	TGTGCCAGCAGCGGGACCGGGACACCTGCGGGAGATACGCAGTATTTT
-	TRBD2	TRBV29-1	TRBJ2-1	CSVPWGGLAGNEQFF	TGCAGCGTTCCCTGGGGGGGACTAGCGGGGAATGAGCAGTTCTTC
few	-	TRBV9	TRBJ1-1	CASSPRAGPDTEAFF	TGTGCCAGCAGCCCCCGAGCGGGGCCCGACACTGAAGCTTTCTTT
many	-	TRBV5-6	TRBJ2-5	CASSVGRLKRQETQYF	TGTGCCAGCAGCGTAGGCCGCCTGAAGCGGCAAGAGACCCAGTACTTC
many	TRBD1	TRBV7-2	TRBJ2-7	CASSPGTANWGEQYF	TGTGCCAGCAGCCCGGGGACAGCCAATTGGGGCGAGCAGTACTTC
many	-	TRBV6-2/TRBV6-3	TRBJ1-1	CASSFVVRGNTEAFF	TGTGCCAGCAGTTTCGTCGTCCGGGGGAACACTGAAGCTTTCTTT
many	-	TRBV9	TRBJ2-1	CASSSRPGQGTSAPSYNEQFF	TGTGCCAGCAGCTCCCGGCCGGGACAGGGGACTAGCGCTCCTTCCTACAATGAGCAGTTCTTC
-	-	TRBV29-1	TRBJ1-4	CSVYANEKLFF	TGCAGCGTTTATGCTAATGAAAAACTGTTTTTT
many	-	TRBV7-9	TRBJ2-2	CASSFDRNTGELFF	TGTGCCAGCAGCTTCGACAGGAACACCGGGGAGCTGTTTTTT
-	-	TRBV10-1	TRBJ2-7	CASSESRAYEQYF	TGCGCCAGCAGTGAGTCGAGGGCTTACGAGCAGTACTTC
-	-	TRBV7-2	TRBJ2-1	CASSLNPGVSEQFF	TGTGCCAGCAGCCTAAATCCAGGGGTTTCTGAGCAGTTCTTC
-	TRBD2	TRBV9	TRBJ2-7	CASSPSGGDSYEQYF	TGTGCCAGCAGTCCTAGCGGGGGGGACTCCTACGAGCAGTACTTC
many	-	TRBV15	TRBJ2-2	CATSRGPQTGHTGELFF	TGTGCCACCAGCAGAGGCCCCCAGACAGGACACACCGGGGAGCTGTTTTTT
many	TRBD1	TRBV2	TRBJ2-3	CASKGDRTIADTQYF	TGTGCCAGCAAGGGGGACAGGACCATCGCGGATACGCAGTATTTT
-	TRBD2	TRBV7-2	TRBJ2-7	CASSPRGGSSYEQYF	TGTGCCAGCAGCCCACGGGGCGGGAGCTCCTACGAGCAGTACTTC
many	TRBD1	TRBV20-1	TRBJ2-7	CSASTTGTAYEQYF	TGCAGTGCTAGTACGACAGGGACGGCCTACGAGCAGTACTTC
many	-	TRBV19	TRBJ2-1	CASRGERLYHNEQFF	TGTGCCAGTAGGGGGGAGAGACTCTACCACAATGAGCAGTTCTTC
few	-	TRBV27	TRBJ1-2	CASSFLPRQSDYGYTF	TGTGCCAGCAGTTTTCTTCCCCGACAGTCCGACTATGGCTACACCTTC
many	TRBD1	TRBV12-3/TRBV12-4	TRBJ2-7	CASSRTGRYEQYF	TGTGCCAGCAGTAGGACAGGGAGGTACGAGCAGTACTTC
many	-	TRBV2	TRBJ2-7	CASSEAGREQYF	TGTGCCAGCAGTGAAGCTGGCCGCGAGCAGTACTTC
many	TRBD2	TRBV12-5	TRBJ2-7	CASGFASGIYEQYF	TGTGCTAGTGGTTTTGCTAGCGGGATATACGAGCAGTACTTC